The sequence of this T cell receptor (beta chain) was determined in a study of blood T cell repertoires in COVID-19. Study-wide background: The analysed material was cDNA or gDNA that came from T cells, B-cell-depleted T cells, or PBMCs.

Looked up from germline, CDR1 is MNHEY and CDR2 is SVGAGI. This CDR3 is built from 14 residues. The germline V and J ends were trimmed by 6 bases and 7 bases, with 16 bases remaining between them. Assay: immunoSEQ multiplex PCR; the TCRdb copy retains only in-frame clones and omits some. Among approximately 120,000 clones listed, more than 80% were seen once. Sequenced input: peripheral blood. The chain has TRBV6-5 and TRBJ1-5; D possibly corresponds to TRBD1 (6 bases). The TCR originated in a woman aged 80 or over with COVID-19, enrolled during active disease. CDR3 residues: CASRAGGLGQPQHF. Here the CDR3 DNA reads TGTGCCAGCAGGGCGGGGGGCCTCGGACAGCCCCAGCATTTT.